Shown below are 15 T cell receptor beta chains from a single sample sequenced in a study of T-cell reconstitution after alpha-beta-depleted transplantation in children. Unique molecular identifiers were used in preparing the TCRbeta library. From the PCR reads, TCRdb called clonotypes with MiXCR, one entry per CDR3 protein. The sample yields some 500,000 distinct CDR3 sequences, about 16% seen once. The sequencing here drew on PBMCs from the stem cell graft donor, taken from the stem cell graft. These receptors were obtained from a human donor who donated a stem cell graft to a child with acute lymphoblastic leukemia.

This clonotype appeared a few times. The junction differs from germline at one of its ends, possibly a read error. This chain joins TRBV5-1 and TRBJ1-6; D is uncertain. CDR3 size: 17 residues. Germline values: CDR1 SGHRS, CDR2 YFSETQ. In DNA form, the CDR3 reads TGCGCCAGCAGCCTAGCACCCCTAAGGCCCTATAATTCATCCCTCCACTTT. This encodes CASSLAPLRPYNSSLHF.

The chain recombines TRBV11-3 with TRBJ2-2; D might be TRBD2 (6 bases). This CDR3 spans 15 amino acids. CDR1 and CDR2 (germline): SGHNT, YENEEA. Trimming cost V 0 bases and J 4 bases, with 9 bases left between them. CDR3 in amino acids: CASSLDPAGTGELFF. CDR3 DNA sequence: TGTGCCAGCAGCTTAGATCCAGCGGGCACCGGGGAGCTGTTTTTT.

There are a few counts of this clonotype. The V and J genes are TRBV7-3 and TRBJ1-5, with 10 bases aligning to TRBD1. Trimming removed 5 bases from V and 5 bases from J; junction bases left unmatched: 6. The CDR3 runs 15 residues. The germline gives CDR1 SGHTA, CDR2 FQGTGA. In DNA, the CDR3 is TGTGCCAGCAGCCAGGGACAGGGGAGGGATCAGCCCCAGCATTTT. It specifies CASSQGQGRDQPQHF.

This clonotype was observed a handful of times. V usage is TRBV4-2 and J usage is TRBJ2-1, with D possibly matching TRBD2 (6 bases). Between the trimmed V and J ends, which lost 1 base and 7 bases, there was a span of 14 bases. Per the germline V gene, CDR1 is LGHNA and CDR2 is YNFKEQ. The CDR3 length is 15 residues. This chain's CDR3 is CASSQGPGRRNEQFF. CDR3 nucleotide sequence: TGTGCCAGCAGCCAAGGACCCGGGAGAAGGAATGAGCAGTTCTTC.

The chain employs TRBV6-5 and TRBJ1-1, with TRBD1 identical over 9 bases. Trimming cost V 4 bases and J 0 bases; bases outside gene matches: 3. The germline CDR1 and CDR2 sequences are MNHEY and SVGAGI. The CDR3 extends over 15 amino acids. Here the CDR3 reads CASSSTGGVNTEAFF. Written as DNA, the CDR3 is TGTGCCAGCAGTTCTACAGGGGGCGTGAACACTGAAGCTTTCTTT.

The chain joins TRBV4-1 to TRBJ2-7; D gene unclear. The CDR3 length is 16 residues. CDR1 and CDR2 from the germline V gene are MGHRA and YSYEKL. Trimming took 0 bases from V and 3 from J, leaving 15 bases between them. The CDR3 nucleotides read TGCGCCAGCAGCCAAGATGAAAGAGAGACTTTCTACGAGCAGTACTTC. Its protein is CASSQDERETFYEQYF.

The V gene is TRBV20-1, the J gene TRBJ2-7; 8 bases agree with TRBD1. Germline CDR1 reads DFQATT; CDR2 reads SNEGSKA (reference sequence). The junction had 20 bases not matched to a gene; V was cut back by 0 bases and J by 1 base. The CDR3 totals 20 residues. The CDR3 is CSARDPADRGRDPPSYEQYF. The DNA for the CDR3 is TGCAGTGCTAGAGACCCTGCTGACAGGGGCCGAGATCCACCATCCTACGAGCAGTACTTC.

The rearrangement joins TRBV7-9 to TRBJ2-3, with TRBD2 identical over 7 bases. Trimming took 4 bases from V and 2 from J; bases not matched to a gene: 9. The CDR3 has 16 amino acids. Per germline, CDR1 SEHNR and CDR2 FQNEAQ (reference sequence). CDR3: CASSSTSVIYTDTQYF. The CDR3 coding sequence is TGTGCCAGCAGCTCCACTAGCGTTATCTACACAGATACGCAGTATTTT.

This clonotype was observed a few times. This chain uses TRBV4-1 with TRBJ2-1; 8 nucleotides line up with TRBD2. CDR3 length equals 15 residues. Germline V gene sequence: CDR1 MGHRA, CDR2 YSYEKL. V was clipped by 3 bases and J by 6 bases; unmatched bases: 7. This chain's CDR3 is CASSQLAGTLNEQFF. Written as DNA, the CDR3 is TGCGCCAGCAGCCAGTTAGCGGGAACCCTCAATGAGCAGTTCTTC.

V is TRBV2 and J is TRBJ2-7, with D possibly being TRBD2 (5 bases). Germline-derived CDR1 and CDR2 are SNHLY and FYNNEI. Trimming took 4 bases from V and 0 from J, leaving 13 bases between them. The CDR3 contains 15 residues. CDR3 DNA: TGTGCCAGCAGTGGGCCTCCTAGCTCCTCCTACGAGCAGTACTTC. This translates into CASSGPPSSSYEQYF.

Only a few counts were recorded for this clonotype. This chain uses TRBV25-1 with TRBJ1-3; D is unclear. Trimming cost V 6 bases and J 1 base, with 10 bases left between them. CDR3 size: 14 residues. Germline CDR1 reads MGHDK; CDR2 reads SYGVNS. CDR3 sequence reads: CASRNPGSGNTIYF. The CDR3 DNA is TGTGCCAGCAGGAACCCCGGGTCTGGAAACACCATATATTTT.

This clonotype was seen only a few times. The gene calls are TRBV6-5 and TRBJ2-1; 8 positions agree with TRBD2. The CDR3 sequence is 14 residues long. Germline V gives CDR1 MNHEY, CDR2 SVGAGI. V dropped 4 bases and J dropped 9; count of bases not matched to a gene: 8. CDR3 amino acids: CASSSSGLAGEQFF. For the CDR3, the DNA is TGTGCCAGCAGTTCCTCCGGACTAGCCGGTGAGCAGTTCTTC.

This chain uses TRBV20-1 with TRBJ2-7; weak D call: TRBD2 (5 bases). The CDR3 extends over 15 amino acids. The V and J ends lost 6 bases and 6 bases respectively, with 24 bases between them. Germline assignment: CDR1 DFQATT and CDR2 SNEGSKA (reference sequence). The CDR3 protein is CSALVQSGGPREQYF. The CDR3 bases are TGCAGTGCATTGGTACAGTCCGGAGGCCCACGCGAGCAGTACTTC.

On this clonotype: One end of the junction varies from germline; a read error may be responsible. The chain recombines TRBV12-3 or TRBV12-4 with TRBJ2-4; D gene ambiguous. CDR3 length: 12 amino acids. The CDR3 spells CASSYTKNSQYF. CDR3 DNA sequence: TGTGCCAGCAGTTACACCAAAAACAGTCAGTACTTC.

The chain recombines TRBV14 with TRBJ2-7; TRBD2 agrees at 8 bases. V lost 0 bases, J lost 5 bases, and 9 bases stayed unmatched. The CDR3 is 16 residues long. Per germline, CDR1 SGHDN and CDR2 FVKESK. CDR3 loop: CASSQDLGLVGHEQYF. In DNA, the CDR3 is TGTGCCAGCAGCCAAGATTTGGGACTAGTCGGCCACGAGCAGTACTTC.